The clone carrying this TCR beta chain was picked up a small number of times. Its specificity is unknown. This sample is drawn from a study of blood T cells in healthy people across ages. Points from the study as a whole: Investigators viewed diversity estimates from one million T cells as underestimates, the study reported.

CDR1 and CDR2 (germline): SGHAT, FQNNGV. J gave up 3 bases and V 6 bases, and 14 bases lay outside the gene matches. The CDR3 is 17 residues long. For the second PCR, which ran for roughly 6 to 12 cycles, a sample-barcoded 5' primer and a J-beta primer mix were used. TCRdb reprocessed the 5' RACE reads via MiXCR and lists one record per CDR3 protein. The sample has almost 550,000 distinct CDR3 sequences, 24% seen once. A further study also used this sample, focusing on T cells of mothers and their children. That source reports: Three healthy Caucasian mothers and their six children were the donors. Barcodes and 2-4 random nucleotides were added by M1S in the second PCR. Relative to unrelated pairs, biologically related mother-child dyads exhibited marginally greater, non-significant overlap.

This chain uses TRBV11-2 with TRBJ2-3; 8 nucleotides agree with TRBD1. This TCR derives from a boy younger than 18 in good health. Specimen: blood. The DNA for the CDR3 is TGTGCCAGCAGAATCAGGACAGGGCCTAGGCGGACAGATACGCAGTATTTT. Its translation is CASRIRTGPRRTDTQYF.